The 9 T cell receptor beta chains in this list originate from one sample, sequenced in a study of vaccination and CD4 T cells after COVID-19. No antigen has been identified for these receptors. Indicated treatment: approximately nine-day PBMC culture with coronavirus spike peptide pools or control peptides (ViraFEST assay). Sequencing of cultured CD4+ T cell DNA used the Oncomine TCR Beta short-read assay. TCRdb re-called the PCR reads through MiXCR, storing one row per CDR3 protein. The sample shows approximately 20,000 distinct CDR3 sequences, roughly 50% of them seen only once. Specimen: CD4+ T cells from blood, cultured in vitro, collected before SARS-CoV-2 vaccination. These receptor sequences come from a human donor who had recovered from COVID-19.

This chain links TRBV7-3 with TRBJ1-2; TRBD1 is a possible D gene (5 bases). Trimming stripped 3 bases from V and 3 bases from J, with 11 bases between. Germline CDR1 and CDR2: SGHTA and FQGTGA. This CDR3 is 14 amino acids long. CDR3 sequence reads: CASSLTGGDYGYTF. DNA of the CDR3: TGTGCCAGCAGCTTGACGGGGGGGGACTATGGCTACACCTTC. The entire variable domain, with the rest obtained from reference TRBV7-3 and TRBJ1-2, is as follows: GAGVSQTPSNKVTEKGKYVELRCDPISGHTALYWYRQSLGQGPEFLIYFQGTGAADDSGLPNDRFFAVRPEGSVSTLKIQRTERGDSAVYLCASSLTGGDYGYTFGSGTRLTVV.

The chain employs TRBV20-1 and TRBJ1-2; 7 positions agree with TRBD1. Germline V lookup: CDR1 DFQATT, CDR2 SNEGSKA (reference sequence). The J segment lost 6 bases and the V segment lost 6 bases, leaving 4 bases of the junction unmatched. The CDR3 runs to 11 residues. As DNA, the CDR3 is TGCAGTGCCCAGGGGGGGAATGGCTACACCTTC. Its protein is CSAQGGNGYTF.

The chain carries TRBV20-1 and TRBJ2-7, with 7 bases lining up with TRBD1. The CDR3 totals 13 residues. Looked up from germline, CDR1 is DFQATT and CDR2 is SNEGSKA (reference sequence). Trimming cost V 1 base and J 6 bases; bases outside gene matches: 6. This CDR3 is CSARARDRAEQYF. CDR3 nucleotides: TGCAGTGCTAGAGCGAGGGACAGAGCCGAGCAGTACTTC.

This clonotype was detected a few times. This rearrangement joins TRBV6-1 to TRBJ1-5; tentatively, D is TRBD1 (5 bases). The CDR3 totals 15 residues. V lost 6 bases and J lost 0, with 12 bases in between. CDR1 is MNHNS, CDR2 SASEGT, per germline. The CDR3 coding sequence is TGTGCCAGCAGGCGGGGACGGTATAGCAATCAGCCCCAGCATTTT. As protein: CASRRGRYSNQPQHF.

V is TRBV20-1 and J is TRBJ2-3; possibly TRBD2 for D (5 bases). This CDR3 is built from 13 residues. Germline V gene lookup returns CDR1 DFQATT and CDR2 SNEGSKA (reference sequence). V was shortened by 5 bases and J by 4 bases, with 13 bases between the two germline ends. CDR3 sequence: CSAQGGFPDTQYF. In nucleotides, the CDR3 is TGCAGTGCTCAAGGCGGGTTTCCAGATACGCAGTATTTT.

The rearrangement links TRBV6-2 or TRBV6-3 to TRBJ2-3; possible D gene TRBD2, 6 bases. Germline V gene sequence: CDR1 MNHEY, CDR2 SVGEGT. The CDR3 sequence is 14 residues long. V was pared by 6 bases and J by 4 bases, with 14 bases between. The CDR3 is CASRQSLAPDTQYF. The CDR3 DNA sequence: TGTGCCAGCAGGCAAAGTCTAGCGCCAGATACGCAGTATTTT.

There are a few counts of this clonotype. This chain links TRBV11-1 with TRBJ1-1, with D maybe TRBD1 (5 bases). The germline gives CDR1 SGHAT, CDR2 FQDESV (reference sequence). The CDR3 sequence is 12 residues long. Trimming removed 2 bases from V and 7 bases from J, with 8 bases in between. CDR3 loop: CASSLPGLEAFF. CDR3 DNA: TGTGCCAGCAGCTTACCAGGGCTTGAAGCTTTCTTT.

On this clonotype: Sequence at one end of the junction differs from germline and may be a read error. The chain joins TRBV7-9 to TRBJ2-5; a possible D gene is TRBD2 (6 bases). Germline V lookup: CDR1 SEHNR, CDR2 FQNEAQ (reference sequence). The CDR3 has 13 amino acids. CDR3 bases: TGTGCCAGCAGCTTGTCGGGAGCAGAGACCCAGTATTTC. Amino acid sequence: CASSLSGAETQYF.

This chain links TRBV28 with TRBJ2-7; 9 positions match TRBD1. Trimming took 7 bases from V and 3 from J; bases not matched to a gene: 13. Germline V gene sequence: CDR1 MDHEN, CDR2 SYDVKM. This CDR3 region has 16 residues. The CDR3 sequence is CASTYTTQGAGYEQYF. The CDR3 nucleotides read TGTGCCAGCACCTACACAACACAGGGGGCGGGCTACGAGCAGTACTTC.